This TCR beta chain is from a study of cytotoxic CD8 clonotypes in ibrutinib-treated CLL (dated by TCRdb to the early 2020s). Context from the whole study: The cohort had about a dozen relapsed/refractory and around 16 treatment-naive patients; some 17 were IGHV unmutated. Partial responses were observed in roughly 25 patients and complete responses in 2; after a median follow-up of 68 months, remission was maintained in roughly 14 patients and progression was observed in roughly twelve. Response samples were taken after a median of 12 months on treatment, ranging from roughly 6 to 36 months. An average of roughly 270,000 productive templates and approximately 90,000 productive rearrangements was obtained per sample. Of the 90 or so participants in the trial, about two dozen had longitudinal samples available. Cryopreserved peripheral blood mononuclear cells were obtained prior to treatment, at the time of response, and at either disease progression or sustained remission. Every sample from remission and from progressive disease was obtained while the patients were still on ibrutinib. What the work shows at the level of the full study, not this receptor alone: Clonality rose at ibrutinib response, remained stable during sustained remission, and dropped back toward baseline at progression. Lymph node repertoires were not examined, and the timing of sampling was not matched between patients in sustained remission and those whose disease progressed. Baseline clonality exceeded that of age-matched healthy donors and correlated strongly with circulating CD8+ T-cell counts. Public clonotypes were rare and either shrank or stayed stable during treatment, and the rise in clonality at ibrutinib response reflected expansion of private clonotypes.

Details on this clone: The antigen it recognizes is unknown. No qualities accompany the bases; no much larger clone lies one base away.

This specimen's time point label, per the study, means: more than 10 months on ibrutinib. For TCR beta library preparation, 1.5 to 2 micrograms of genomic DNA was extracted from cryopreserved PBMCs. Longitudinal blood samples from CLL patients receiving ibrutinib monotherapy were subjected to high-throughput TCR beta sequencing. The patients were enrolled in a single-center, open-label phase 2 trial of ibrutinib monotherapy. The germline V gene encodes CDR1 SGHKS and CDR2 YYEKEE (reference sequence). Reading from cysteine to phenylalanine, the CDR3 counts 16 amino acids. The entry retains the CDR3 DNA only, 48 bases that are in frame from base 1. The V and J ends are trimmed by 2 bases and 0 bases, leaving 12 bases between them. On a MiSeq, deep resolution sequencing aimed for a depth between 1 in 1 million and 1 in 200,000 T cells, with each clonotype covered about 9.9x on average. TCR beta libraries were generated with the immunoSEQ hsTCRB Kit. On the study's bioinformatics: Data were analyzed with ImmunoSEQ Data Assistant and ImmunoSEQ Analyzer, with V, D and J genes assigned per IMGT definitions. Clonality, which ranges from 0 to 1, was calculated by subtracting the normalized Shannon entropy of productive rearrangement frequencies from one. Only overrepresented clonotypes making up at least 0.05% of the repertoire of each patient were included in the public clonotype analysis. Roughly 13 age-matched healthy donor repertoires from immuneACCESS were used as controls for clonality. TCRdb holds this immuneACCESS table with in-frame rearrangements only. Some clones are missing; in checked studies, unresolved V genes explain under half, and the rest has no known cause. That table gives V, J and clone size, and the DNA gave D and trimming. A total of 200,000 or so clones appear in this sample, 70% to 75% of them only once. About 6% of the sample rests with the top ten.

The material was PBMCs, obtained after 12 months of ibrutinib treatment. The clonotype originates from a human donor with chronic lymphocytic leukemia. The chain uses TRBV5-5 and TRBJ1-5; the D gene assignment is ambiguous. For the CDR3, the sequence is CASSFNQYYSNQPQHF. The DNA sequence reads TGTGCCAGCAGCTTTAATCAATATTATAGCAATCAGCCCCAGCATTTT.